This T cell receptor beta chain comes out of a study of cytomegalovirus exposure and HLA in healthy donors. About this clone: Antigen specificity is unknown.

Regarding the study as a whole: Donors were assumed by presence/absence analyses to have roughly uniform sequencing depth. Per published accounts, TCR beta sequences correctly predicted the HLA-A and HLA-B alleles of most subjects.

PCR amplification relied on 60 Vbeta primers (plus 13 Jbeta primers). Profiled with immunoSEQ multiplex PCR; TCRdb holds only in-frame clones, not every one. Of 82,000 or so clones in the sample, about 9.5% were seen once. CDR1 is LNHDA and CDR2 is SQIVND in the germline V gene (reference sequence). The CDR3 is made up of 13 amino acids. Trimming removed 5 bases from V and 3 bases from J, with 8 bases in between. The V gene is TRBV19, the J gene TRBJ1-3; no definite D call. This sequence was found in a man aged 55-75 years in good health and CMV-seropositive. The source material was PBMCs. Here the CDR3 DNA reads TGTGCCAGTAGTCCTGCCGGTGGAAACACCATATATTTT. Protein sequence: CASSPAGGNTIYF. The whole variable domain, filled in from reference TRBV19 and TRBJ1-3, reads DGGITQSPKYLFRKEGQNVTLSCEQNLNHDAMYWYRQDPGQGLRLIYYSQIVNDFQKGDIAEGYSVSREKKESFPLTVTSAQKNPTAFYLCASSPAGGNTIYFGEGSWLTVV.